Below are 16 T cell receptor beta chains sequenced from a single sample in a study of blood T cell repertoires in COVID-19. Here immunoSEQ multiplex PCR was the method, and the copy in TCRdb shows in-frame clones only, minus some. The sample contains roughly 200,000 clones, roughly 80% of which appear only once. The sequenced sample consisted of peripheral blood. Every receptor here comes from a woman between 40 and 55 years old with COVID-19, enrolled during active disease.

V usage is TRBV6-2 or TRBV6-3 and J usage is TRBJ2-5; tentative D call: TRBD1 (6 bases). Trimming took off 2 bases at V and 5 bases at J, with 12 bases between the two ends. This CDR3 is 14 amino acids long. Germline values: CDR1 MNHEY, CDR2 SVGEGT. As DNA, the CDR3 is TGTGCCAGCAGTTACAGGGACAAAGGGGAGACCCAGTACTTC. Translated, it gives CASSYRDKGETQYF.

V usage is TRBV7-6 and J usage is TRBJ2-1; 8 bases align to TRBD1. The CDR3 length is 15 residues. V dropped 1 base and J dropped 3; count of bases not matched to a gene: 2. The germline V gene has CDR1 SGHVS and CDR2 FNYEAQ. The CDR3 region has the DNA TGTGCCAGCAGCTTAGGAGGACAGGGCTACAATGAGCAGTTCTTC. This translates into CASSLGGQGYNEQFF.

The chain uses TRBV2 and TRBJ2-7; possibly TRBD1 for D (5 bases). This CDR3 is 13 amino acids long. Germline V CDR1 and CDR2: SNHLY, FYNNEI. The V end was cut by 5 bases, the J end by 6 bases, with 14 bases between. The CDR3 DNA reads TGTGCCAGCAGTAGCGACGGACAACTCGAGCAGTACGTC. It is translated as CASSSDGQLEQYV.

This clone was found once. The chain recombines TRBV5-6 with TRBJ2-1, with D possibly being TRBD2 (5 bases). CDR1 and CDR2 (germline): SGHDT, YYEEEE. The V and J ends lost 4 bases and 4 bases respectively, with 9 bases between them. This CDR3 contains 13 residues. The DNA for the CDR3 is TGTGCCAGCAGCCCCCTAGCTTACAATGAGCAGTTCTTC. The encoded protein is CASSPLAYNEQFF.

The chain joins TRBV29-1 to TRBJ1-3, with D uncertain. With 7 bases removed from V and 0 bases from J, the gap between germline ends came to 13 bases. The CDR3 sequence is 14 residues long. Germline CDR1 and CDR2: SQVTM and ANQGSEA. In nucleotides, the CDR3 is TGCAGCGCAAATGACGGACTCTCTGGAAACACCATATATTTT. Translating it yields CSANDGLSGNTIYF.

This clone was counted a few times. The genes are TRBV19 and TRBJ2-1; the D gene is possibly TRBD1 (5 bases). Trimming removed 1 base at V and 8 bases at J, with 12 bases between. Looked up from germline, CDR1 is LNHDA and CDR2 is SQIVND (reference sequence). The CDR3 covers 14 residues. CDR3 DNA sequence: TGTGCCAGTAGTATAGGTCGGACAACATATGAGCAGTTCTTC. Protein product: CASSIGRTTYEQFF.

The J gene is TRBJ1-1, the V gene TRBV29-1, with unresolved D. Between the trimmed V and J ends, which lost 4 bases and 3 bases, there was a span of 9 bases. CDR1 and CDR2 (germline): SQVTM, ANQGSEA. CDR3 length: 12 amino acids. CDR3 protein: CSVARSDTEAFF. CDR3 nucleotide sequence: TGCAGCGTTGCCAGAAGCGACACTGAAGCTTTCTTT. Based on the CDR3 plus reference TRBV29-1 and TRBJ1-1, the full variable domain is SAVISQKPSRDICQRGTSLTIQCQVDSQVTMMFWYRQQPGQSLTLIATANQGSEATYESGFVIDKFPISRPNLTFSTLTVSNMSPEDSSIYLCSVARSDTEAFFGQGTRLTVV.

This clone was found once. This sequence joins TRBV5-1 and TRBJ2-7, with a tentative D call TRBD2 (5 bases). This CDR3 is built from 14 residues. The V end was cut by 0 bases, the J end by 2 bases, with 9 bases between. Per the germline V gene, CDR1 is SGHRS and CDR2 is YFSETQ. CDR3 sequence: CASSLVGEPYEQYF. The CDR3 region has the DNA TGCGCCAGCAGCTTGGTGGGAGAGCCCTACGAGCAGTACTTC.

The chain is built from TRBV19 and TRBJ1-3; 7 bases align to TRBD1. The germline V gene has CDR1 LNHDA and CDR2 SQIVND (reference sequence). The V and J ends lost 6 bases and 4 bases, in that order; junction bases with no gene match: 9. The CDR3 extends over 15 amino acids. The DNA for the CDR3 is TGTGCCAGTAGCCCTTTCACAGGGGTCGGAAACACCATATATTTT. Amino acid sequence: CASSPFTGVGNTIYF.

The rearrangement uses TRBV30 and TRBJ2-7, with TRBD1 matching 12 bases. With V trimmed by 1 base and J by 6 bases, 7 bases remained unmatched. The CDR3 totals 15 residues. Per germline, CDR1 GTSNPN and CDR2 SVGIG (reference sequence). The CDR3 protein is CAWSGGTGGSGEQYF. The DNA for the CDR3 is TGTGCCTGGAGTGGGGGGACAGGGGGCTCGGGCGAGCAGTACTTC.

The J gene is TRBJ2-7, the V gene TRBV5-5, with D unresolved. Germline V lookup: CDR1 SGHKS, CDR2 YYEKEE (reference sequence). The ends were cut back, 2 bases at V and 0 bases at J, with 18 bases in the middle. The CDR3 length is 17 residues. The CDR3: CASSFGIQVGSSYEQYF. In nucleotides, the CDR3 is TGTGCCAGCAGCTTCGGTATTCAGGTCGGTAGCTCCTACGAGCAGTACTTC.

The chain combines TRBV6-4 with TRBJ1-2; perhaps TRBD1 as D (5 bases). The V end was cut by 6 bases, the J end by 6 bases, with 17 bases between. Germline V lookup: CDR1 MRHNA, CDR2 SNTAGT. This CDR3 is 14 amino acids long. CDR3 coding DNA: TGTGCCAGCAGAACGTCCGGGGGGAGTGATGGCTACACCTTC. It encodes CASRTSGGSDGYTF.

The CDR3 DNA is TGTGCCACCTATGGACAGGGTTCCTACGAGCAGTACTTC. Amino acids: CATYGQGSYEQYF. The chain couples TRBV7-8 to TRBJ2-7, with TRBD1 identical over 8 bases. After removal of 10 bases from V and 1 base from J, the junction contained 6 bases not matched to a gene. The length of the CDR3 is 13 residues. Germline CDR1 is SGHVS and CDR2 is FQNEAQ.

The CDR3 spells CASRPTEQYV. CDR3 coding DNA: TGTGCCAGCAGGCCCACTGAGCAGTACGTC. The chain carries TRBV6-5 and TRBJ2-7; D call uncertain. Germline assignment: CDR1 MNHEY and CDR2 SVGAGI. Trimming pared 6 bases from V and 7 bases from J, leaving 7 bases between. The CDR3 runs 10 residues.

The genes are TRBV3-1 (or the pseudogene TRBV3-2) and TRBJ2-3; D not certain. Germline CDR1 and CDR2: LGHDT and YNNKEL (reference sequence). This CDR3 is built from 14 residues. With 2 bases removed from V and 4 bases from J, the gap between germline ends came to 10 bases. Here the CDR3 DNA reads TGTGCCAGCAGCCAAATGCCTTCGGCAGATACGCAGTATTTT. It codes for CASSQMPSADTQYF.

This rearrangement joins TRBV15 to TRBJ1-5; TRBD1 matches at 7 bases. CDR3 length: 14 residues. V lost 6 bases, J lost 7 bases, and 9 bases stayed unmatched. The V gene's germline CDR1 is LNHNV and CDR2 YYDKDF (reference sequence). This CDR3 is CATRGPGDSQPQHF. For the CDR3, the DNA is TGTGCCACCAGAGGGCCCGGGGACAGCCAGCCCCAGCATTTT.